The source of this T cell receptor (beta chain) is a study of blood T cell repertoires in COVID-19. Across the study: There were acute and convalescent COVID-19 samples, and they came from the United States, Italy and Spain. Sample material is recorded as cDNA or gDNA derived from T cells, B-cell-depleted T cells, or PBMCs.

Study processing details: Nucleated cell number was recorded as an estimate derived from reference gene primer amplification. TCRdb's copy holds only in-frame clones and misses some; the assay was immunoSEQ multiplex PCR. Clone size and the V and J calls come from that table; the DNA yielded D and trimming. This sample yields about 180,000 clones, of which 65% to 85% are seen a single time; roughly 5.7% belongs to the top ten. The length of the CDR3 is 13 residues. Trimming removed 5 bases from V and 2 bases from J, with 10 bases in between. Germline CDR1 MNHEY, CDR2 SVGAGI. The TCR sequence derives from a woman in her thirties or forties with acute COVID-19. The sequencing sample was made of PBMCs or T cells enriched from blood (not recorded which). This rearrangement joins TRBV6-5 to TRBJ2-7; the D gene is possibly TRBD2 (5 bases). The chain's CDR3 is CASSTPGTYEQYF. As DNA, the CDR3 is TGTGCCAGCAGTACCCCGGGAACCTACGAGCAGTACTTC.